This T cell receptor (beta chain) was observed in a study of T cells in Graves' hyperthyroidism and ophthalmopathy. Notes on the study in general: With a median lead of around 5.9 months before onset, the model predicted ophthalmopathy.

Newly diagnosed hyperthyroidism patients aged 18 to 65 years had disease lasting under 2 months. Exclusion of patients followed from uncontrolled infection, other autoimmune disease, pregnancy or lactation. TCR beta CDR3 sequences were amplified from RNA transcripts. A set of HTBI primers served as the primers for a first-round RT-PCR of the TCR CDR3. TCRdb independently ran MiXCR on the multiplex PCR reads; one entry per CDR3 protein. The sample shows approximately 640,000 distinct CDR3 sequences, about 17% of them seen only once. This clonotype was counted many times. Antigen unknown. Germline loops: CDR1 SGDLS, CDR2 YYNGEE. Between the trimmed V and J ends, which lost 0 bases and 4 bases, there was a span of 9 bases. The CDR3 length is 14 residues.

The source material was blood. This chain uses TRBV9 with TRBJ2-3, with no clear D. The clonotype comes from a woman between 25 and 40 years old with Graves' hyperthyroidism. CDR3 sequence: CASSVAPSPDTQYF. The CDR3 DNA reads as TGTGCCAGCAGCGTAGCTCCTAGTCCAGATACGCAGTATTTT.